Listed below are T cell receptor beta chains from one sample, sequenced in a study of metastatic and nonmetastatic thyroid tumors. MiXCR reprocessed the PCR reads for TCRdb. This sample carries over 9,500 clones, around a third of them seen once, and the ten largest clones take 15% to 18%. The sample taken for sequencing was tumor tissue. These receptors were taken from a male donor with papillary thyroid cancer or a benign thyroid nodule (not recorded which). Some clones in this sample may be carry-over from other donors' samples. CDR3s include the opening cysteine and the closing phenylalanine or tryptophan. D genes are given only for firm matches. Clone size is not always given. Where it is, it says once, few, many or a class for expanded clones.

d_call	cdr3_length	v_call	clone_size	j_call	cdr3_aa	cdr3_nt
TRBD2	17	TRBV20-1	medium-sized	TRBJ2-1	CSARAGTSGRPPNEQFF	TGCAGTGCTAGAGCGGGGACTAGCGGGAGGCCCCCGAATGAGCAGTTCTTC
TRBD2	17	TRBV6-1	-	TRBJ2-6	CASSSGSRGSGANVLTF	TGTGCCAGCTCTAGCGGGAGTCGAGGATCTGGGGCCAACGTCCTGACTTTC
-	15	TRBV5-5	-	TRBJ1-2	CASSLGLSANYGYTF	TGTGCCAGCAGCTTGGGACTCTCAGCTAACTATGGCTACACCTTC
-	14	TRBV7-9	many	TRBJ1-4	CASAVSGYNEKLFF	TGTGCCAGTGCCGTATCGGGGTACAATGAAAAACTGTTTTTT
TRBD1	16	TRBV11-1	-	TRBJ2-1	CASRITGGSTFNAQFF	TGTGCCAGCAGAATTACAGGGGGCAGCACCTTCAATGCGCAGTTCTTC
TRBD2	14	TRBV6-1	-	TRBJ2-5	CASSEGTSGRTQYF	TGTGCCAGCAGTGAAGGTACTAGCGGGAGGACCCAGTACTTC
TRBD1	14	TRBV6-1	medium-sized	TRBJ1-2	CASTRDRGNYGYTF	TGTGCCAGCACCCGAGACAGGGGAAACTATGGCTACACCTTC
TRBD1	14	TRBV6-1	medium-sized	TRBJ1-2	CASSRQGAWDGYTF	TGTGCCAGCAGCCGACAGGGGGCTTGGGATGGCTACACCTTC
-	14	TRBV18	-	TRBJ2-7	CASSRLQGSYEQYF	TGTGCCAGCTCACGCTTACAGGGTTCCTACGAGCAGTACTTC
TRBD1	16	TRBV4-3	-	TRBJ1-6	CASSQVGNRGNSPLHF	TGCGCCAGCAGCCAAGTCGGCAACAGGGGAAATTCACCCCTCCACTTT
-	12	TRBV5-1	once	TRBJ1-1	CASSSDSLSSFF	TGCGCCAGCAGCTCGGACAGCCTTTCGTCTTTCTTT
-	14	TRBV6-1	-	TRBJ1-2	CASSPGGQVYGYTF	TGTGCCAGCAGCCCGGGGGGGCAAGTCTATGGCTACACCTTC
-	15	TRBV6-5	-	TRBJ2-1	CASSYFVGAYNEQFF	TGTGCCAGCAGTTACTTTGTCGGGGCCTACAATGAGCAGTTCTTC
TRBD1	14	TRBV11-3	-	TRBJ2-2	CASSPRGRNGELFF	TGTGCCAGCAGCCCCAGGGGGCGCAACGGGGAGCTGTTTTTT
-	13	TRBV2	-	TRBJ1-2	CASSGAERGGYTF	TGTGCCAGCAGTGGGGCGGAACGGGGAGGCTACACCTTC
-	15	TRBV11-2	-	TRBJ2-3	CASSLGGDVSDTQYF	TGTGCCAGCAGCTTAGGAGGGGATGTATCAGATACGCAGTATTTT
TRBD2	15	TRBV6-4	-	TRBJ2-3	CASSDSSGGTDTQYF	TGTGCCAGCAGTGACTCTAGCGGGGGCACAGATACGCAGTATTTT
TRBD1	12	TRBV12-3/TRBV12-4	-	TRBJ1-1	CASSYRGMEAFF	TGTGCCAGCAGTTACAGGGGGATGGAAGCTTTCTTT
-	13	TRBV2	-	TRBJ2-1	CASSDRRMSEQFF	TGTGCCAGCAGTGACCGTAGGATGAGTGAGCAGTTCTTC
-	15	TRBV20-1	many	TRBJ2-6	CSATEGRSGANVLTF	TGCAGTGCTACGGAAGGGCGCTCTGGGGCCAACGTCCTGACTTTC
-	17	TRBV12-3/TRBV12-4	-	TRBJ1-3	CASTISYGGSGGNTIYF	TGTGCCAGCACCATTTCTTACGGGGGGAGCGGTGGAAACACCATATATTTT
-	14	TRBV2	many	TRBJ1-4	CASGPGSISEKLFF	TGTGCCAGCGGTCCAGGGAGCATCAGCGAAAAACTGTTTTTT
-	13	TRBV24-1	-	TRBJ2-7	CATSHRENHEQYF	TGTGCCACCAGTCACAGGGAAAACCACGAGCAGTACTTC
TRBD2	18	TRBV5-1	-	TRBJ2-3	CASSEVASGGTSTDTQYF	TGCGCCAGCAGCGAGGTCGCCAGCGGGGGGACTAGCACAGATACGCAGTATTTT
TRBD2	18	TRBV19	-	TRBJ2-3	CASSPQGSLAGGLNTQYF	TGTGCCAGTAGCCCCCAAGGGTCCCTAGCGGGAGGGCTGAATACGCAGTATTTT
TRBD2	17	TRBV4-2	many	TRBJ2-3	CASSPRTAISGVNKAHF	TGTGCCAGCAGCCCCCGGACAGCTATTAGCGGGGTCAACAAGGCGCATTTT
-	14	TRBV4-2	many	TRBJ2-4	CASSQELVGNIQYF	TGTGCCAGCAGCCAAGAACTAGTAGGAAACATTCAGTACTTC
-	15	TRBV5-1	-	TRBJ2-3	CASSLGRGSTDTQYF	TGCGCCAGCAGCTTGGGCAGGGGTAGCACAGATACGCAGTATTTT
-	12	TRBV19	large	TRBJ1-5	CASSIFGDPQHF	TGTGCCAGTAGTATATTCGGGGATCCCCAGCATTTT
-	14	TRBV19	medium-sized	TRBJ1-2	CASSFGRPIYGYTF	TGTGCCAGTAGTTTCGGGAGACCCATCTATGGCTACACCTTC
TRBD2	15	TRBV2	-	TRBJ2-2	CASSVLAGGTGELFF	TGTGCCAGCAGTGTCCTAGCGGGAGGAACCGGGGAGCTGTTTTTT
TRBD2	14	TRBV3-1	many	TRBJ2-5	CASAELAGGETQYF	TGTGCCAGCGCTGAGCTAGCGGGGGGTGAGACCCAGTACTTC
-	16	TRBV6-1	few	TRBJ1-5	CASSEARGEGNQPQHF	TGTGCCAGCAGTGAAGCGAGAGGGGAGGGCAATCAGCCCCAGCATTTT
TRBD2	19	TRBV11-2	many	TRBJ2-5	CASSVVPAGLAGGLETQYF	TGTGCCAGCAGTGTAGTCCCCGCAGGACTAGCGGGGGGGCTTGAGACCCAGTACTTC
TRBD1	15	TRBV20-1	-	TRBJ1-5	CSAPKRTGGGQPQHF	TGCAGTGCCCCTAAAAGGACAGGGGGCGGTCAGCCCCAGCATTTT
TRBD2	15	TRBV6-1	-	TRBJ2-1	CASSDISGAYNEQFF	TGTGCCAGCAGTGATATTAGCGGGGCCTACAATGAGCAGTTCTTC
-	16	TRBV6-6	many	TRBJ2-3	CASSYSTGTSTDTQYF	TGTGCCAGCAGTTATTCCACAGGGACTAGCACAGATACGCAGTATTTT
-	14	TRBV7-2	-	TRBJ2-3	CASSSRGVLGTQYF	TGTGCCAGCAGCTCCCGGGGAGTCCTTGGCACGCAGTATTTT
TRBD2	12	TRBV20-1	-	TRBJ2-1	CSDAGGPGEQFF	TGCAGTGACGCGGGAGGGCCAGGTGAGCAGTTCTTC
-	15	TRBV4-2	-	TRBJ2-5	CASSQGGGGTETQYF	TGTGCCAGCAGCCAAGGGGGTGGAGGTACAGAGACCCAGTACTTC
TRBD1	13	TRBV6-4	many	TRBJ2-3	CATGDRDGRTQYF	TGTGCCACCGGGGACAGGGACGGGAGGACGCAGTATTTT
-	15	TRBV2	many	TRBJ1-4	CASSDMGGAHEKLFF	TGTGCCAGCAGTGATATGGGGGGCGCGCATGAAAAACTGTTTTTT
-	13	TRBV2	-	TRBJ2-1	CASMRNTYNEQFF	TGTGCCAGCATGAGGAACACCTACAATGAGCAGTTCTTC
-	17	TRBV3-1	medium-sized	TRBJ2-5	CASSQVVQGGGQETQYF	TGTGCCAGCAGCCAAGTCGTACAGGGTGGAGGTCAAGAGACCCAGTACTTC